The 27 T cell receptor beta chains presented below share a single source sample, sequenced in a study of CD8+ T cells in alopecia areata. Extraction and reverse transcription of RNA yielded cDNA as the sequencing template. Only in-frame clones appear in the TCRdb table, and some are missing; sequencing was by immunoSEQ multiplex PCR. The sample has about 64,000 clones, 40% to 50% seen once. Sequences were obtained from NKG2D-low CD8+ T cells sorted from blood. The receptor set was obtained from a human donor with alopecia areata.

The rearrangement uses TRBV6-4 and TRBJ2-3, with a possible D match to TRBD2 (6 bases). Looked up from germline, CDR1 is MRHNA and CDR2 is SNTAGT. The CDR3 runs to 16 residues. V lost 0 bases and J lost 1, with 11 bases in between. CDR3 DNA: TGTGCCAGCAGTGACTCGAGAGGCGGGGGCACAGATACGCAGTATTTT. This codes for CASSDSRGGGTDTQYF.

This chain links TRBV5-4 with TRBJ2-3; D may match TRBD1 or TRBD2 (6 bases each). The CDR3 contains 16 residues. V was cut by 0 bases and J by 2 bases, with 13 bases left in between. Germline V gene sequence: CDR1 SGHNT, CDR2 YYREEE (reference sequence). CDR3 amino acids: CASSLAVGGPTDTQYF. DNA for the CDR3: TGTGCCAGCAGCTTGGCCGTGGGGGGCCCCACAGATACGCAGTATTTT.

The chain has TRBV19 and TRBJ2-1, with 16 bases matching TRBD2. In germline, CDR1 is LNHDA, CDR2 SQIVND (reference sequence). This CDR3 spans 15 amino acids. V dropped 10 bases and J dropped 2; count of bases not matched to a gene: 2. CDR3 amino acids: CATGTSGGAYNEQFF. In DNA form, the CDR3 reads TGTGCCACCGGGACTAGCGGGGGGGCCTACAATGAGCAGTTCTTC.

The rearrangement joins TRBV28 to TRBJ2-7, with D perhaps TRBD1 (6 bases). Trimming took off 5 bases at V and 3 bases at J, with 11 bases between the two ends. CDR1 and CDR2 (germline): MDHEN, SYDVKM. This CDR3 has 13 amino acids. The CDR3 region is CASSEAGDYEQYF. CDR3 in DNA: TGTGCCAGCAGTGAGGCAGGGGACTACGAGCAGTACTTC.

The V call is TRBV7-9, the J call TRBJ2-7; D is uncertain. Trimming removed 1 base from V and 3 bases from J, with 1 base in between. This CDR3 has 11 residues. The germline V gene encodes CDR1 SEHNR and CDR2 FQNEAQ (reference sequence). CDR3 nucleotide sequence: TGTGCCAGCAGCTTAGTCTACGAGCAGTACTTC. Its translation is CASSLVYEQYF.

This clone was recorded once. The rearrangement joins TRBV13 to TRBJ2-7, with D unclear. This CDR3 has 15 amino acids. CDR1 is PRHDT and CDR2 is FYEKMQ in the germline V gene (reference sequence). Between the trimmed V and J ends, which lost 4 bases and 3 bases, there was a span of 16 bases. CDR3 DNA sequence: TGTGCCAGCAGCTCCGAGACTGGGGAATACTACGAGCAGTACTTC. This sequence encodes CASSSETGEYYEQYF. Full variable domain (remainder filled in from reference TRBV13 and TRBJ2-7): AAGVIQSPRHLIKEKRETATLKCYPIPRHDTVYWYQQGPGQDPQFLISFYEKMQSDKGSIPDRFSAQQFSDYHSELNMSSLELGDSALYFCASSSETGEYYEQYFGPGTRLTVT.

The rearrangement joins TRBV27 to TRBJ2-7; D gene unclear. The V end lost 5 bases, the J end lost 4 bases, and 12 bases lay between the germline ends. The germline V gene has CDR1 MNHEY and CDR2 SMNVEV (reference sequence). The CDR3 covers 13 residues. The CDR3, as DNA: TGTGCCAGCAGTCCGCCCCTAAGATACGAGCAGTACTTC. Its translation is CASSPPLRYEQYF.

J is TRBJ2-2 and V is TRBV11-3, with D possibly TRBD1 on 6 matching bases. V was shortened by 2 bases and J by 6 bases, with 10 bases between the two germline ends. The CDR3 sequence is 14 residues long. The V gene's germline CDR1 is SGHNT and CDR2 YENEEA. CDR3 bases: TGTGCCAGCAGCTTATGGACAGCCCCCGGGGAGCTGTTTTTT. Protein sequence: CASSLWTAPGELFF.

V usage is TRBV5-6 and J usage is TRBJ2-2, with unresolved D. CDR3 length equals 14 residues. The germline V and J ends were trimmed by 2 bases and 4 bases, with 9 bases remaining between them. Germline V CDR1 and CDR2: SGHDT, YYEEEE. The CDR3, as DNA: TGTGCCAGCAGCTTAGACGGGTTCACCGGGGAGCTGTTTTTT. Its translation: CASSLDGFTGELFF.

This clone has only a few counts. The chain uses TRBV7-2 and TRBJ1-2; D possibly corresponds to TRBD1 (6 bases). CDR1 and CDR2 from the germline V gene are SGHTA and FQGNSA. This CDR3 contains 15 residues. With 5 bases removed from V and 2 bases from J, the gap between germline ends came to 15 bases. The CDR3 DNA is TGTGCCAGCAGCCCCTCAGGGGCAGGGAACTATGGCTACACCTTC. This encodes CASSPSGAGNYGYTF.

This clone was observed a few times. The V and J genes are TRBV7-9 and TRBJ2-3, with D tentatively TRBD2 (6 bases). The ends were cut back, 5 bases at V and 2 bases at J, with 17 bases in the middle. There are 16 residues in the CDR3. In germline, CDR1 is SEHNR, CDR2 FQNEAQ (reference sequence). As DNA, the CDR3 is TGTGCCAGCAGCCCAAATTGGGGGACTGACACAGATACGCAGTATTTT. This sequence encodes CASSPNWGTDTDTQYF.

The chain is built from TRBV5-1 and TRBJ1-2; 8 nucleotides line up with TRBD1. CDR3 length: 13 residues. Unmatched junction bases numbered 6, after V lost 3 bases and J lost 8 bases. CDR1 is SGHRS and CDR2 is YFSETQ in the germline V gene. The CDR3 is CASSSGQGEGYTF. CDR3 in DNA: TGCGCCAGCAGCTCCGGACAGGGTGAAGGCTACACCTTC.

In DNA form, the CDR3 reads TGTGCCAGCAGTTTAGGGCAGGGGACCTACGAGCAGTACTTC. The encoded protein is CASSLGQGTYEQYF. The V gene is TRBV27, the J gene TRBJ2-7, with TRBD1 as a possible D gene (6 bases). The CDR3 is 14 residues long. The germline V gene has CDR1 MNHEY and CDR2 SMNVEV (reference sequence). V was clipped by 2 bases and J by 2 bases, with 10 bases between them.

A single count supports this clone. This rearrangement joins TRBV7-9 to TRBJ2-7; D remains ambiguous. This CDR3 comprises 17 residues. Germline CDR1 and CDR2: SEHNR and FQNEAQ (reference sequence). Trimming cost V 4 bases and J 2 bases, with 21 bases left between them. The CDR3 bases are TGTGCCAGCAGCTCCATCGCCGACGAGGTAGGAACCTACGAGCAGTACTTC. Protein sequence: CASSSIADEVGTYEQYF. Using reference TRBV7-9 and TRBJ2-7 for the parts outside the CDR3, the full variable domain is DTGVSQNPRHKITKRGQNVTFRCDPISEHNRLYWYRQTLGQGPEFLTYFQNEAQLEKSRLLSDRFSAERPKGSFSTLEIQRTEQGDSAMYLCASSSIADEVGTYEQYFGPGTRLTVT.

The chain recombines TRBV11-2 with TRBJ1-1, with D tentatively TRBD1 (6 bases). From germline, CDR1 is SGHAT and CDR2 FQNNGV. The CDR3 totals 15 residues. Trimming stripped 5 bases from V and 5 bases from J, with 18 bases between. The CDR3 spells CASSQLTGRETEAFF. In nucleotides, the CDR3 is TGTGCCAGCAGCCAGTTGACAGGTAGAGAGACTGAAGCTTTCTTT.

This chain joins TRBV18 and TRBJ2-7; D is ambiguous. Trimming pared 0 bases from V and 6 bases from J, leaving 12 bases between. Germline CDR1 reads KGHSH; CDR2 reads LQKENI. The CDR3 has 14 amino acids. The CDR3 reads CASSPPTRASEQYF. The CDR3 nucleotides read TGTGCCAGCTCACCACCGACCCGGGCGTCCGAGCAGTACTTC.

The genes are TRBV15 and TRBJ2-6; D is uncertain. From germline, CDR1 is LNHNV and CDR2 YYDKDF (reference sequence). V was clipped by 0 bases and J by 0 bases, with 3 bases between them. This CDR3 spans 15 amino acids. CDR3 protein: CATSRDLSGANVLTF. DNA for the CDR3: TGTGCCACCAGCAGAGATCTCTCTGGGGCCAACGTCCTGACTTTC.

The V call is TRBV5-1, the J call TRBJ2-1; D gene unclear. CDR1 is SGHRS, CDR2 YFSETQ, per germline. Trimming took 4 bases from V and 7 from J, leaving 18 bases between them. This CDR3 region has 15 residues. CDR3 nucleotide sequence: TGCGCCAGCAGCCCCGCAGTCGGGTTTCGAAATGAGCAGTTCTTC. Its protein product is CASSPAVGFRNEQFF.

This chain connects TRBV7-6 to TRBJ2-7; D unresolved. The CDR3 length is 13 residues. The germline CDR1 and CDR2 sequences are SGHVS and FNYEAQ. V lost 5 bases and J lost 3, with 11 bases in between. The CDR3 DNA is TGTGCCAGCAGCCCTACCGTGGGCTACGAGCAGTACTTC. Translated: CASSPTVGYEQYF.

This clone was picked up a small number of times. The CDR3: CASSQDAGLAGGVFETDTQYF. In DNA form, the CDR3 reads TGCGCCAGCAGCCAAGATGCGGGACTAGCGGGAGGAGTATTCGAGACAGATACGCAGTATTTT. This chain uses TRBV4-3 with TRBJ2-3; 15 bases are shared with TRBD2. Germline V gives CDR1 LGHNA, CDR2 YSLEER. CDR3 size: 21 residues. V trimming: 0 bases; J trimming: 3 bases; junction bases outside the gene matches: 13.

V and J are TRBV5-6 and TRBJ2-7, with no clear D. This CDR3 comprises 13 residues. Trimming removed 2 bases from V and 2 bases from J, with 8 bases in between. Germline CDR1 SGHDT, CDR2 YYEEEE. The CDR3 nucleotides read TGTGCCAGCAGCTTTAGGGATCCCTACGAGCAGTACTTC. This gives the protein CASSFRDPYEQYF.

The chain couples TRBV29-1 to TRBJ2-2; TRBD1 matches at 7 bases. V lost 3 bases and J lost 3; bases outside the gene matches: 4. Germline V gene lookup returns CDR1 SQVTM and CDR2 ANQGSEA. This CDR3 has 14 amino acids. The DNA for the CDR3 is TGCAGCGTTGATGAGCAGGGGGACACCGGGGAGCTGTTTTTT. Translation gives CSVDEQGDTGELFF.

A single count supports this clone. This chain uses TRBV15 with TRBJ2-1, with TRBD2 matching over 8 bases. This CDR3 has 20 residues. With V trimmed by 3 bases and J by 5 bases, 21 bases remained unmatched. Germline CDR1 reads LNHNV; CDR2 reads YYDKDF (reference sequence). This CDR3 is CATSRWSSLEREIRNNEQFF. The CDR3, as DNA: TGTGCCACCAGCAGGTGGAGTTCACTGGAGCGGGAGATTCGTAACAATGAGCAGTTCTTC. Using reference TRBV15 and TRBJ2-1 for the parts outside the CDR3, the full variable domain is DAMVIQNPRYQVTQFGKPVTLSCSQTLNHNVMYWYQQKSSQAPKLLFHYYDKDFNNEADTPDNFQSRRPNTSFCFLDIRSPGLGDTAMYLCATSRWSSLEREIRNNEQFFGPGTRLTVL.

The chain links TRBV19 to TRBJ1-2, with no clear D. From germline, CDR1 is LNHDA and CDR2 SQIVND (reference sequence). Between the trimmed V and J ends, which lost 3 bases and 8 bases, there was a span of 19 bases. The CDR3 spans 15 residues. Here the CDR3 DNA reads TGTGCCAGTAGTATCGGAAGCCGAGGGTCGCAAGGCTACACCTTC. This translates into CASSIGSRGSQGYTF.

The genes are TRBV7-3 and TRBJ1-1, with D uncertain. V lost 5 bases, J lost 0 bases, and 7 bases lay in between. CDR1 and CDR2 (germline): SGHTA, FQGTGA. The CDR3 spans 13 residues. The CDR3 reads CASSHGLNTEAFF. The CDR3 DNA is TGTGCCAGCAGCCATGGGCTGAACACTGAAGCTTTCTTT. The variable domain in full, completed from reference TRBV7-3 and TRBJ1-1, reads GAGVSQTPSNKVTEKGKYVELRCDPISGHTALYWYRQSLGQGPEFLIYFQGTGAADDSGLPNDRFFAVRPEGSVSTLKIQRTERGDSAVYLCASSHGLNTEAFFGQGTRLTVV.

This clone was recorded once. The V gene is TRBV5-6, the J gene TRBJ1-1, with 7 bases identical to TRBD1. Trimming cost V 4 bases and J 7 bases; bases outside gene matches: 4. The CDR3 runs 12 residues. Germline CDR1 is SGHDT and CDR2 is YYEEEE. The DNA of the CDR3 is TGTGCCAGCAGCCTGACAGGGAATGAAGCTTTCTTT. It is translated as CASSLTGNEAFF. The complete variable domain, with remaining parts taken from reference TRBV5-6 and TRBJ1-1, reads DAGVTQSPTHLIKTRGQQVTLRCSPKSGHDTVSWYQQALGQGPQFIFQYYEEEERQRGNFPDRFSGHQFPNYSSELNVNALLLGDSALYLCASSLTGNEAFFGQGTRLTVV.

This clone was seen more than once but under ten times. The rearrangement links TRBV5-1 to TRBJ2-1; perhaps TRBD1 as D (5 bases). Germline CDR1 and CDR2: SGHRS and YFSETQ. V was trimmed by 0 bases and J by 0 bases, leaving 7 bases between them. CDR3 length: 15 amino acids. This CDR3 is CASSLGQNSYNEQFF. CDR3 nucleotide sequence: TGCGCCAGCAGCTTGGGACAGAACTCCTACAATGAGCAGTTCTTC.